The 32 T cell receptor beta chains below come from one sample, sequenced in a study of cytomegalovirus exposure and HLA in healthy donors. PCR involved 60 Vbeta and 13 Jbeta primers. Produced via immunoSEQ multiplex PCR; TCRdb's table is partial and in-frame only. The data hold 100,000 to 150,000 clones, with 81% observed a single time. Material for sequencing was PBMCs. Receptors originate from a young woman in good health and CMV-seronegative.

In its sample, this clone was seen a few times. The gene calls are TRBV5-1 and TRBJ2-5, with 7 bases matching TRBD2. CDR3 length: 16 amino acids. Germline V gene sequence: CDR1 SGHRS, CDR2 YFSETQ. The ends lost 4 bases at V and 4 bases at J; junction bases unmatched: 13. The CDR3 region has the DNA TGCGCCAGCAGCGACGAACCTAGCGGAGTTGGAGAGACCCAGTACTTC. Protein product: CASSDEPSGVGETQYF. Variable domain in full (rest from reference TRBV5-1 and TRBJ2-5): KAGVTQTPRYLIKTRGQQVTLSCSPISGHRSVSWYQQTPGQGLQFLFEYFSETQRNKGNFPGRFSGRQFSNSRSEMNVSTLELGDSALYLCASSDEPSGVGETQYFGPGTRLLVL.

The rearrangement uses TRBV18 and TRBJ2-7; D is ambiguous. V shed 2 bases and J shed 1 base, with 6 bases lying between them. The CDR3 loop spans 13 amino acids. CDR1 KGHSH and CDR2 LQKENI come from the germline V gene. The CDR3, as DNA: TGTGCCAGCTCACCAGGCAGTTCCTACGAGCAGTACTTC. Translation: CASSPGSSYEQYF.

The chain links TRBV12-5 to TRBJ2-1, with D possibly matching TRBD2 (7 bases). The CDR3 consists of 14 residues. Trimming took off 0 bases at V and 9 bases at J, with 12 bases between the two ends. CDR1 is LGHNT, CDR2 FRNRAP, per germline. CDR3 protein: CASGLVRGAVEQFF. CDR3 nucleotide sequence: TGTGCTAGTGGTTTGGTACGGGGGGCGGTTGAGCAGTTCTTC.

The chain employs TRBV5-6 and TRBJ2-2; 8 nucleotides align to TRBD2. This CDR3 has 15 amino acids. Germline-derived CDR1 and CDR2 are SGHDT and YYEEEE. J gave up 1 base and V 7 bases, and 6 bases lay outside the gene matches. CDR3 region: CASCSGTRNTGELFF. CDR3 DNA: TGTGCCAGCTGTTCCGGGACTAGGAACACCGGGGAGCTGTTTTTT.

This clone was counted once. The V call is TRBV7-6, the J call TRBJ2-7; 8 nucleotides line up with TRBD1. The germline V gene encodes CDR1 SGHVS and CDR2 FNYEAQ. The V gene end was trimmed by 5 bases and the J gene end by 2 bases; junction bases not matched to a gene: 11. CDR3 length equals 16 residues. The CDR3 nucleotides are TGTGCCAGCAGCCCACTCGGGACAGGTTCTACCTACGAGCAGTACTTC. This translates into CASSPLGTGSTYEQYF. The whole variable domain, remainder taken from reference TRBV7-6 and TRBJ2-7, is GAGVSQSPRYKVTKRGQDVALRCDPISGHVSLYWYRQALGQGPEFLTYFNYEAQQDKSGLPNDRFSAERPEGSISTLTIQRTEQRDSAMYRCASSPLGTGSTYEQYFGPGTRLTVT.

This clone was picked up a small number of times. This chain connects TRBV11-3 to TRBJ1-6; D remains unclear. From germline, CDR1 is SGHNT and CDR2 YENEEA. This CDR3 region has 15 residues. Between the trimmed V and J ends, which lost 4 bases and 4 bases, there was a span of 11 bases. CDR3 in amino acids: CASSSRGPYNSPLHF. In nucleotides, the CDR3 is TGTGCCAGCAGCTCCCGCGGCCCGTATAATTCACCCCTCCACTTT. The full variable domain, in which reference TRBV11-3 and TRBJ1-6 provide the parts outside the CDR3, is EAGVVQSPRYKIIEKKQPVAFWCNPISGHNTLYWYLQNLGQGPELLIRYENEEAVDDSQLPKDRFSAERLKGVDSTLKIQPAELGDSAVYLCASSSRGPYNSPLHFGNGTRLTVT.

This clone appeared once. The chain recombines TRBV2 with TRBJ2-6; D is perhaps TRBD2 (5 bases). This CDR3 comprises 15 residues. Trimming stripped 7 bases from V and 2 bases from J, with 12 bases between. The germline V gene encodes CDR1 SNHLY and CDR2 FYNNEI. The CDR3 nucleotides are TGTGCCAGCACCGAGGAGAGGGCTGGGGCCAACGTCCTGACTTTC. Its translation: CASTEERAGANVLTF.

The chain employs TRBV7-9 and TRBJ2-3; tentatively, D is TRBD2 (5 bases). From germline, CDR1 is SEHNR and CDR2 FQNEAQ (reference sequence). Trimming pared 5 bases from V and 2 bases from J, leaving 8 bases between. The length of the CDR3 is 13 residues. The CDR3 DNA is TGTGCCAGCAGCCTACGGGACACAGATACGCAGTATTTT. The encoded protein is CASSLRDTDTQYF.

The V gene is TRBV4-1, the J gene TRBJ1-1, with 8 bases identical to TRBD1. Trimming at V came to 2 bases and at J to 4 bases, leaving 12 bases not matched to a gene. The CDR3 loop spans 17 amino acids. Germline values: CDR1 MGHRA, CDR2 YSYEKL. CDR3 residues: CASSQQTGQGIPTEAFF. CDR3 bases: TGCGCCAGCAGCCAACAAACCGGACAGGGAATACCCACTGAAGCTTTCTTT.

The chain uses TRBV19 and TRBJ1-2, with 8 bases matching TRBD1. CDR3 length equals 15 residues. The germline V gene encodes CDR1 LNHDA and CDR2 SQIVND (reference sequence). With V trimmed by 3 bases and J by 6 bases, 9 bases remained unmatched. DNA of the CDR3: TGTGCCAGTAGTATTGGGGGCAGGGGGCTGGATGGCTACACCTTC. This codes for CASSIGGRGLDGYTF.

The chain links TRBV30 to TRBJ1-2, with D possibly TRBD1 on 6 matching bases. The germline CDR1 and CDR2 sequences are GTSNPN and SVGIG (reference sequence). CDR3 length equals 13 residues. The ends were cut back, 0 bases at V and 12 bases at J, with 17 bases in the middle. The CDR3 loop reads CAWSVSSSGGHTF. The CDR3 nucleotides read TGTGCCTGGAGTGTATCCTCGTCGGGGGGGCACACCTTC.

The rearrangement uses TRBV6-4 and TRBJ2-1; D is ambiguous. The germline V gene has CDR1 MRHNA and CDR2 SNTAGT. This CDR3 is 15 amino acids long. The V and J ends lost 0 bases and 0 bases respectively, with 6 bases between them. CDR3 sequence reads: CASSDSASSYNEQFF. In DNA, the CDR3 is TGTGCCAGCAGTGACTCGGCAAGCTCCTACAATGAGCAGTTCTTC.

The J gene is TRBJ1-3, the V gene TRBV7-9, with 8 bases aligning to TRBD1. Losses at the gene ends were 4 bases for V and 4 bases for J; bases not matched to a gene: 6. CDR3 length equals 15 residues. CDR1 and CDR2 from the germline V gene are SEHNR and FQNEAQ (reference sequence). The CDR3 DNA is TGTGCCAGCAGCTCTAAGACAGGGGACGGAAACACCATATATTTT. Amino acids: CASSSKTGDGNTIYF.

The chain recombines TRBV4-1 with TRBJ1-2, with 11 bases fitting TRBD1. This CDR3 spans 19 amino acids. Per germline, CDR1 MGHRA and CDR2 YSYEKL. The V and J ends lost 0 bases and 4 bases, in that order; junction bases with no gene match: 13. The CDR3 loop is CASSQDPPGWGQGVYGYTF. The CDR3 region has the DNA TGCGCCAGCAGCCAAGATCCCCCAGGATGGGGACAGGGGGTCTATGGCTACACCTTC.

V is TRBV15 and J is TRBJ1-4; D possibly corresponds to TRBD1 (5 bases). Trimming shortened V by 0 bases and J by 10 bases, and 15 bases separated the two germline ends. This CDR3 has 15 residues. From germline, CDR1 is LNHNV and CDR2 YYDKDF (reference sequence). CDR3 nucleotide sequence: TGTGCCACCAGCAGAGATCGCGTCATGGGGGGAAAACTGTTTTTT. It is translated as CATSRDRVMGGKLFF. Looking up the rest from reference TRBV15 and TRBJ1-4 gives the full variable domain: DAMVIQNPRYQVTQFGKPVTLSCSQTLNHNVMYWYQQKSSQAPKLLFHYYDKDFNNEADTPDNFQSRRPNTSFCFLDIRSPGLGDTAMYLCATSRDRVMGGKLFFGSGTQLSVL.

CDR3 sequence: CASSQDRGLRGIGTEAFF. The CDR3 DNA is TGCGCCAGCAGCCAAGACCGGGGATTGAGGGGGATAGGCACTGAAGCTTTCTTT. The chain is built from TRBV4-3 and TRBJ1-1; the D gene is possibly TRBD1 (6 bases). The CDR3 spans 18 residues. Trimming shortened V by 0 bases and J by 4 bases, and 21 bases separated the two germline ends. From germline, CDR1 is LGHNA and CDR2 YSLEER.

This sequence joins TRBV5-1 and TRBJ1-4, with a weak D call TRBD1 (6 bases). The CDR3 is 15 residues long. Trimming left V 0 bases short and J 3 bases short, with 9 bases between. Germline V gene sequence: CDR1 SGHRS, CDR2 YFSETQ. DNA for the CDR3: TGCGCCAGCAGCTTGGATAGGACAGCTAATGAAAAACTGTTTTTT. Its protein product is CASSLDRTANEKLFF.

A few counts support this clone. The chain uses TRBV10-3 and TRBJ2-7, with TRBD1 as a possible D gene (5 bases). CDR1 and CDR2 (germline): ENHRY, SYGVKD. The CDR3 spans 14 residues. V was shortened by 0 bases and J by 5 bases, with 11 bases between the two germline ends. This chain's CDR3 is CAISESTTVDEQYF. The CDR3 region has the DNA TGTGCCATCAGTGAGTCGACGACAGTCGACGAGCAGTACTTC.

This chain links TRBV5-1 with TRBJ2-3; TRBD2 matches at 9 bases. V dropped 0 bases and J dropped 2; count of bases not matched to a gene: 10. CDR3 length: 18 amino acids. Germline V gene sequence: CDR1 SGHRS, CDR2 YFSETQ. CDR3 sequence reads: CASSLAASGAIPTDTQYF. The CDR3 bases are TGCGCCAGCAGCTTGGCCGCTAGCGGGGCCATCCCCACAGATACGCAGTATTTT.

This clone was picked up one time. CDR3 residues: CASSLSRGPEAFF. The CDR3 DNA sequence: TGTGCCAGCAGCTTATCCAGGGGCCCTGAAGCTTTCTTT. J is TRBJ1-1 and V is TRBV11-2, with a weak D call TRBD1 (6 bases). This CDR3 is built from 13 residues. V lost 2 bases and J 6 bases, leaving 10 bases between the germline ends. Looked up from germline, CDR1 is SGHAT and CDR2 is FQNNGV.

The CDR3 region is CASSTVNNYGYTF. Here the CDR3 DNA reads TGTGCCAGCAGCACAGTTAATAACTATGGCTACACCTTC. The chain joins TRBV9 to TRBJ1-2; no reliable D call. Between the trimmed V and J ends, which lost 4 bases and 1 base, there was a span of 8 bases. The CDR3 spans 13 residues. Per the germline V gene, CDR1 is SGDLS and CDR2 is YYNGEE. The variable domain in full, completed from reference TRBV9 and TRBJ1-2, reads DSGVTQTPKHLITATGQRVTLRCSPRSGDLSVYWYQQSLDQGLQFLIQYYNGEERAKGNILERFSAQQFPDLHSELNLSSLELGDSALYFCASSTVNNYGYTFGSGTRLTVV.

The chain combines TRBV18 with TRBJ2-1, with 15 nucleotides matching TRBD2. V lost 4 bases, J lost 0 bases, and 4 bases stayed unmatched. The CDR3 runs to 18 residues. CDR1 is KGHSH and CDR2 is LQKENI in the germline V gene. CDR3 in amino acids: CASSLGLAGGHSYNEQFF. The DNA of the CDR3 is TGTGCCAGCTCACTGGGACTAGCGGGAGGCCACTCCTACAATGAGCAGTTCTTC.

The chain uses TRBV7-9 and TRBJ2-3; 7 nucleotides match TRBD1. This CDR3 region has 15 residues. CDR1 is SEHNR and CDR2 is FQNEAQ in the germline V gene (reference sequence). With V trimmed by 1 base and J by 3 bases, 4 bases remained unmatched. CDR3 coding DNA: TGTGCCAGCAGCTTAGGACAGGGAACGACAGATACGCAGTATTTT. Translated, it gives CASSLGQGTTDTQYF.

The rearrangement joins TRBV5-1 to TRBJ2-7; D might be TRBD1 (6 bases). Trimming removed 4 bases at V and 0 bases at J, with 11 bases between. The CDR3 is made up of 14 amino acids. Looked up from germline, CDR1 is SGHRS and CDR2 is YFSETQ. CDR3 nucleotides: TGCGCCAGCAGCCTCGGGACAAACTCCTACGAGCAGTACTTC. Its translation is CASSLGTNSYEQYF.

This clone was seen only a few times. The chain links TRBV10-3 to TRBJ1-6; no clear D gene. The CDR3 consists of 12 residues. The germline V and J ends were trimmed by 3 bases and 12 bases, with 9 bases remaining between them. The germline CDR1 and CDR2 sequences are ENHRY and SYGVKD. CDR3 sequence: CAISDLLRPLHF. CDR3 nucleotide sequence: TGTGCCATCAGTGACCTACTAAGACCCCTCCACTTT.

The chain employs TRBV6-1 and TRBJ2-3, with TRBD1 matching over 7 bases. With V trimmed by 7 bases and J by 2 bases, 9 bases remained unmatched. The V gene's germline CDR1 is MNHNS and CDR2 SASEGT. The CDR3 loop spans 15 amino acids. CDR3 nucleotides: TGTGCCAGCATTCTCGGGACAGCCTACACAGATACGCAGTATTTT. Translating it yields CASILGTAYTDTQYF.

The V call is TRBV4-1, the J call TRBJ2-1; TRBD2 agrees at 7 bases. Germline CDR1 MGHRA, CDR2 YSYEKL. V trimming: 5 bases; J trimming: 5 bases; junction bases outside the gene matches: 6. This CDR3 has 14 amino acids. CDR3: CASSGLESHNEQFF. The DNA of the CDR3 is TGCGCCAGCAGCGGACTAGAATCCCACAATGAGCAGTTCTTC.

The chain recombines TRBV11-3 with TRBJ2-3; 9 nucleotides line up with TRBD2. The V gene's germline CDR1 is SGHNT and CDR2 YENEEA. The CDR3 is made up of 18 amino acids. J lost 0 bases, V lost 5 bases, and 12 bases had no gene match. This CDR3 is CASSVVLLAGYSTDTQYF. The CDR3 DNA sequence: TGTGCCAGCAGCGTCGTGTTACTAGCGGGTTATAGCACAGATACGCAGTATTTT.

J is TRBJ2-5 and V is TRBV5-1, with 8 bases lining up with TRBD2. The CDR3 has 14 residues. V was pared by 0 bases and J by 6 bases, with 4 bases of the junction left unmatched. CDR1 is SGHRS and CDR2 is YFSETQ in the germline V gene. In nucleotides, the CDR3 is TGCGCCAGCAGCTTGGTCAGTAGCGGGAAGACCCAGTACTTC. This gives the protein CASSLVSSGKTQYF. Full variable domain (outside the CDR3, taken from reference TRBV5-1 and TRBJ2-5): KAGVTQTPRYLIKTRGQQVTLSCSPISGHRSVSWYQQTPGQGLQFLFEYFSETQRNKGNFPGRFSGRQFSNSRSEMNVSTLELGDSALYLCASSLVSSGKTQYFGPGTRLLVL.

The J gene is TRBJ2-7, the V gene TRBV7-2; 15 nucleotides match TRBD2. This CDR3 is 16 amino acids long. Looked up from germline, CDR1 is SGHTA and CDR2 is FQGNSA. V lost 2 bases and J lost 3; bases outside the gene matches: 2. The CDR3 nucleotides read TGTGCCAGCAGCTTAAGGGGACTAGCGGGAGGCTACGAGCAGTACTTC. Translation gives CASSLRGLAGGYEQYF. Filled out from reference TRBV7-2 and TRBJ2-7, the complete variable domain reads GAGVSQSPSNKVTEKGKDVELRCDPISGHTALYWYRQSLGQGLEFLIYFQGNSAPDKSGLPSDRFSAERTGGSVSTLTIQRTQQEDSAVYLCASSLRGLAGGYEQYFGPGTRLTVT.

This sequence joins TRBV5-4 and TRBJ2-1, with 11 bases aligning to TRBD2. Unmatched junction bases numbered 12, after V lost 0 bases and J lost 7 bases. The germline CDR1 and CDR2 sequences are SGHNT and YYREEE (reference sequence). The length of the CDR3 is 18 residues. Here the CDR3 DNA reads TGTGCCAGCAGCTTGGGTGGGGATAGCGGGGGGGCAAGGAATGAGCAGTTCTTC. Amino acids: CASSLGGDSGGARNEQFF.

The J gene is TRBJ1-2, the V gene TRBV7-2; 8 nucleotides match TRBD1. Unmatched junction bases numbered 12, after V lost 0 bases and J lost 6 bases. Germline loops: CDR1 SGHTA, CDR2 FQGNSA. The CDR3 runs 17 residues. The CDR3 coding sequence is TGTGCCAGCAGCTTAGCGATCAGGGGGCGTGGTCGAGATGGCTACACCTTC. Protein product: CASSLAIRGRGRDGYTF.